This record covers a single TCR beta chain. The entry originates in a study of somatic mutations in cytotoxic T cells in rheumatoid arthritis. CD4+ and CD8+ cells were isolated by positive magnetic bead selection, with purity checked by flow cytometry. Clones were sequenced by immunoSEQ multiplex PCR, and TCRdb holds only the in-frame ones, with some missing. The sample yields under 20,000 clones, 86% seen once. V was clipped by 1 base and J by 4 bases, with 11 bases between them. The CDR3 sequence is 14 residues long. Germline loops: CDR1 SEHNR, CDR2 FQNEAQ (reference sequence). This clonotype originated in a man in his forties or fifties in good health. The rearrangement joins TRBV7-9 to TRBJ2-7; D is undetermined. The sample comprised CD8+ T cells sorted from blood. CDR3 coding DNA: TGTGCCAGCAGCTTAGAAGGAGTGGCTTACGAGCAGTACTTC. Its protein is CASSLEGVAYEQYF. The variable domain in full, completed from reference TRBV7-9 and TRBJ2-7, reads DTGVSQNPRHKITKRGQNVTFRCDPISEHNRLYWYRQTLGQGPEFLTYFQNEAQLEKSRLLSDRFSAERPKGSFSTLEIQRTEQGDSAMYLCASSLEGVAYEQYFGPGTRLTVT.